The TCR beta chain described here comes from a study of cytomegalovirus exposure and HLA in healthy donors. On the study more broadly: There were some 410 genotyped donors. Of these, roughly 82% fell in the genetic ancestry cluster associated with self-reported Caucasian donors.

The CDR3 spans 17 residues. The germline CDR1 and CDR2 sequences are MNHEY and SMNVEV (reference sequence). V shed 1 base and J shed 4 bases, with 17 bases lying between them. The table lists this clone with a few counts. Its target is unknown. Findings and limits, study-wide: CMV antigen specificity of a few CMV-associated chains was confirmed in vitro. TCR beta chain V- and J-gene trimming was linked, in a later analysis, to a missense variant in DCLRE1C. Later on, an analysis showed TCR association rates differing by HLA locus, with DRB1 the most and HLA-C the fewest.

The PCR contained 60 Vbeta and 13 Jbeta primers. The method was immunoSEQ multiplex PCR; TCRdb's version includes in-frame clones alone and lacks a portion of them. The sample lists under 200,000 clones, approximately 73% occurring once. This TCR was sampled from a man aged 50-59 years in good health and CMV-seronegative. The specimen sequenced was PBMCs. This chain joins TRBV27 and TRBJ2-1, with a tentative D call TRBD1 (5 bases). The CDR3 DNA is TGTGCCAGCAGTTTATACCCCGCTTTGAGACAGTACAATGAGCAGTTCTTC. It is translated as CASSLYPALRQYNEQFF.